This TCR beta chain came from a study of T cell repertoires in cytomegalovirus infection. Overall study context: Indications of both CMV infection and matching HLA type were provided by public TCR beta signatures.

The CDR3 runs 15 residues. CDR1 and CDR2 from the germline V gene are SGHAT and FQDESV (reference sequence). Trimming removed 6 bases from V and 0 bases from J, with 15 bases in between. As concerns this clonotype: Its antigen is undetermined.

MiXCR, run by TCRdb on the reads, gives a single entry per CDR3 protein. The repertoire includes about 160,000 distinct CDR3 sequences, approximately 17% of them detected once, and around 20% sits in the top ten. General study results and limits: Cumulated frequencies of public TCR beta families served to identify carriers of CMV plus the relevant HLA. Across the ex vivo response, the dominant clonotypes were HLA-C-restricted CMV-specific TCR beta clonotypes.

Material: CD8+ T cells from PBMCs. The rearrangement uses TRBV11-1 and TRBJ2-7; either TRBD1 or TRBD2 may fit D (7 bases each). The TCR comes from a human donor in good health (CMV status not recorded). Some clones in this sample may be carry-over from other donors' samples. The CDR3 DNA reads TGTGCCAGCAGACCAGACAGGGAGGGCTCCTACGAGCAGTACTTC. As protein: CASRPDREGSYEQYF.